This is a list of T cell receptor beta chains from one sample in a study of monozygotic twins with inflammatory bowel disease. TCRdb reprocessed the 5' RACE reads, with one entry per CDR3 protein and no DNA. The repertoire table contains some 190,000 distinct CDR3 sequences. The sample consisted of blood. These receptors all come from a human donor with ulcerative colitis or Crohn's disease, or a healthy co-twin of an affected twin (not recorded which). The CDR3 runs from the conserved cysteine through the conserved F or W.

>TRBJ2-7|TRBV20-1
CSASLQGRQNEQYF
>TRBJ2-7|TRBV29-1
CSVESGGTAYEQYF
>TRBJ2-1|TRBV9
CASIPGGGGIPYNEQFF
>TRBJ2-2|TRBV25-1
CASSERTGITGELFF
>TRBJ2-1|TRBV7-8
CASGLRDRGDEQFF
>TRBJ2-7|TRBV20-1
CSARILGATTGEQYF
>TRBJ2-7|TRBV5-1
CASSLVRDSYEQYF
>TRBJ2-7|TRBV7-2
CASSLFSEVHEQYF
>TRBJ1-4|TRBV7-9
CASSLGRINEKLFF
>TRBJ2-5|TRBV6-6
CASSYTRNQETQYF
>TRBJ1-6|TRBV12-3/TRBV12-4
CASSLQGGVSPLHF
>TRBJ2-3|TRBV14
CASSQDNGADTQYF
>TRBJ2-7|TRBV18
CASSRRAGSSYEQYF
>TRBJ2-7|TRBV7-9
CASSRGLVSYEQYF
>TRBJ2-2|TRBV7-9
CASSPPGAANTGELFF
>TRBJ2-7|TRBV5-1
CASSLGQGGTYEQYF
>TRBJ2-1|TRBV6-2/TRBV6-3
CASSYGLNNEQFF
>TRBJ2-6|TRBV14
CASSQDPLAGAYSGANVLTF
>TRBJ1-1|TRBV4-2
CASSPDRGWGGTEAFF
>TRBJ2-5|TRBV24-1
CATSEGALGETQYF
>TRBJ2-5|TRBV7-2
CASSPLAGGQETQYF
>TRBJ2-4|TRBV15
CATSPSPTELWGIQYF
>TRBJ1-1|TRBV5-5
CASSLSQGKHDEAFF
>TRBJ2-1|TRBV21-1
CASTAGLGTGGDSYNEQFF
>TRBJ1-1|TRBV7-2
CASSFAYEAFF
>TRBJ2-1|TRBV6-2/TRBV6-3
CASSYSLSGGWNEQFF
>TRBJ1-2|TRBV5-1
CASSSYPTVDTGYGYTF
>TRBJ2-7|TRBV14
CASSPAGTLSYEQYF
>TRBJ2-1|TRBV5-1
CASSLGTGAHNEQFF
>TRBJ2-3|TRBV9
CASSVAGIDTQYF
>TRBJ1-2|TRBV29-1
CSVPIRTGETLGYTF
>TRBJ2-1|TRBV5-8
CASSLAGPRDEQFF
>TRBJ2-1|TRBV6-7
CASSSPRLAGHNEQFF
>TRBJ2-5|TRBV5-1
CASSPGTSVQETQYF
>TRBJ2-5|TRBV6-1
CASRSGTSGSRETQYF
>TRBJ1-2|TRBV29-1
CSVGSENGYTF
>TRBJ2-1|TRBV2
CASKRDGGNEQFF
>TRBJ1-1|TRBV5-5
CASSLDNRGRAFF
>TRBJ1-1|TRBV2
CASSDRALKTEAFF
>TRBJ1-1|TRBV5-1
CASSLKGQRLMNTEAFF
>TRBJ2-3|TRBV20-1
CSAPRPGSADTQYF
>TRBJ1-1|TRBV7-9
CASSEVGSDTEAFF
>TRBJ2-7|TRBV20-1
CSADPGDRTIYEQYF
>TRBJ1-2|TRBV5-1
CASSPPQGGDYGYTF
>TRBJ2-3|TRBV10-3
CAIGISTDTQYF
>TRBJ2-5|TRBV30
CAWSHTGTGGTQYF
>TRBJ2-7|TRBV12-3/TRBV12-4
CASSPHTHSYEQYF
>TRBJ2-7|TRBV18
CASSPGGQGYEQYF
>TRBJ2-1|TRBV7-2
CASSLAGRGGGEQFF
>TRBJ1-1|TRBV20-1
CSARATGGAGFTEAFF
>TRBJ1-3|TRBV7-8
CASSLHREENTIYF
>TRBJ2-1|TRBV12-3/TRBV12-4
CASSFTAYNEQFF
>TRBJ2-7|TRBV27
CASKFESGLPYEQYF
>TRBJ1-1|TRBV5-1
CASSLLGPDTEAFF
>TRBJ1-1|TRBV28
CASSLRTEAFF
>TRBJ2-3|TRBV5-1
CASSLQDPGDTQYF
>TRBJ2-7|TRBV28
CASSLLWQGDEQYF
>TRBJ1-4|TRBV2
CASTGEGREKLFF
>TRBJ1-4|TRBV5-1
CASSSLGAGRNEKLFF